These 25 T cell receptor beta chains came from one sample sequenced in a study of spatial heterogeneity in lung cancer. As to time point: sample taken at primary tumor resection. TCRdb analysed the 5' RACE reads with MiXCR anew, one entry per CDR3 protein. The repertoire holds about 61,000 distinct CDR3 sequences, with around 6% as singletons. The sample in question was PBMCs, obtained at surgery. All receptors come from a female donor with early-stage non-small cell lung cancer.

V usage is TRBV6-6 and J usage is TRBJ2-3; 8 positions match TRBD1. The CDR3 consists of 18 residues. Germline-derived CDR1 and CDR2 are MNHNY and SVGAGI (reference sequence). V gave up 2 bases and J gave up 4 bases; unmatched junction bases: 14. CDR3 residues: CASSYGRDGRGQADTQYF. The CDR3 nucleotides are TGTGCCAGCAGTTACGGCCGGGACGGCAGGGGGCAGGCAGATACGCAGTATTTT.

V gene TRBV3-1 combines with J gene TRBJ2-3; maybe TRBD2 (5 bases). CDR1 and CDR2 from the germline V gene are LGHDT and YNNKEL (reference sequence). V lost 4 bases to trimming and J lost 5 bases, with 13 bases between them. This CDR3 is 14 amino acids long. This CDR3 reads CASSPGWAGDTQYF. The DNA of the CDR3 is TGTGCCAGCAGCCCCGGCTGGGCGGGAGATACGCAGTATTTT.

There are many counts of this clonotype. The genes are TRBV12-3 or TRBV12-4 and TRBJ1-6; D is possibly TRBD1 (5 bases). Trimming shortened V by 6 bases and J by 3 bases, and 9 bases separated the two germline ends. The CDR3 consists of 14 residues. As DNA, the CDR3 is TGTGCCAGCAGGGGGGACGGCTATAATTCACCCCTCCACTTT. Translating it yields CASRGDGYNSPLHF.

This clonotype was seen repeatedly, ten times or more. The chain links TRBV5-5 to TRBJ2-7; maybe TRBD1 (6 bases). The germline gives CDR1 SGHKS, CDR2 YYEKEE (reference sequence). This CDR3 has 14 residues. V was shortened by 0 bases and J by 3 bases, with 10 bases between the two germline ends. The CDR3 DNA reads TGTGCCAGCAGCTTGGATACAGGGAACTACGAGCAGTACTTC. It is translated as CASSLDTGNYEQYF.

This clonotype was detected ten times or more. J is TRBJ2-3 and V is TRBV6-1, with 8 bases identical to TRBD2. The CDR3 covers 14 residues. CDR1 and CDR2 (germline): MNHNS, SASEGT. V shed 6 bases and J 0 bases; nucleotides not matched to a gene: 2. The DNA for the CDR3 is TGTGCCAGCAGGAGCGGGGGAAGCACAGATACGCAGTATTTT. It translates to CASRSGGSTDTQYF.

This clonotype showed up many times. This chain connects TRBV11-2 to TRBJ2-3; D is undetermined. V gave up 0 bases and J gave up 0 bases, with 7 bases separating them. The CDR3 consists of 15 residues. Germline V gene lookup returns CDR1 SGHAT and CDR2 FQNNGV. For the CDR3, the DNA is TGTGCCAGCAGCTTAGAATGGCGGAGCACAGATACGCAGTATTTT. Residues: CASSLEWRSTDTQYF.

This clonotype was recorded many times. The chain employs TRBV5-1 and TRBJ2-1; 9 bases agree with TRBD2. With 0 bases clipped from V and 8 bases from J, the junction kept 6 bases outside the gene matches. This CDR3 contains 15 residues. Germline lookup yields CDR1 SGHRS and CDR2 YFSETQ. The DNA of the CDR3 is TGCGCCAGCAGCTTGGTAGTAGCGGGAGAGGATGAGCAGTTCTTC. The encoded protein is CASSLVVAGEDEQFF.

This clonotype has more than one count but fewer than ten. The junction does not match germline at one end; this may be a read error. The V call is TRBV7-7, the J call TRBJ2-5; 7 bases are a match to TRBD2. Looked up from germline, CDR1 is SSHAT and CDR2 is FNYEAQ (reference sequence). The CDR3 extends over 13 amino acids. DNA for the CDR3: TGTGCTAGCAGCGCAGCGGGAAAGAGGACCCAGTACTTC. Amino acid sequence: CASSAAGKRTQYF.

The CDR3: CASSPLFGGDFYNEQFF. CDR3 DNA: TGTGCCAGCAGCCCCCTTTTTGGCGGGGACTTTTACAATGAGCAGTTCTTC. The genes are TRBV11-3 and TRBJ2-1; weak D call: TRBD2 (6 bases). The germline CDR1 and CDR2 sequences are SGHNT and YENEEA. The CDR3 is 17 residues long. The V and J ends lost 5 bases and 4 bases respectively, with 21 bases between them.

This clonotype was counted ten times or more. This chain uses TRBV5-6 with TRBJ2-1, with no clear D. With 7 bases removed from V and 8 bases from J, the gap between germline ends came to 19 bases. The CDR3 covers 14 residues. Germline values: CDR1 SGHDT, CDR2 YYEEEE. The CDR3 sequence: CASRLSISRDEQFF. In DNA form, the CDR3 reads TGTGCCAGCCGGCTCAGCATCTCTAGGGATGAGCAGTTCTTC.

This clonotype has a count of ten or more. This chain connects TRBV29-1 to TRBJ2-5, with 10 bases aligning to TRBD2. Per the germline V gene, CDR1 is SQVTM and CDR2 is ANQGSEA. V lost 4 bases to trimming and J lost 1 base; unmatched junction nucleotides: 6. The CDR3 is 15 amino acids. CDR3 DNA: TGCAGCGTTGGATTAGCGGGAGGCCCCCAAGAGACCCAGTACTTC. Protein product: CSVGLAGGPQETQYF.

This clonotype showed up many times. This chain uses TRBV20-1 with TRBJ2-7, with a tentative D call TRBD2 (6 bases). V lost 2 bases and J lost 0, with 14 bases in between. The CDR3 has 15 residues. CDR1 DFQATT and CDR2 SNEGSKA come from the germline V gene (reference sequence). The CDR3 sequence: CSARRERESSYEQYF. The CDR3 bases are TGCAGTGCTAGACGGGAGAGGGAAAGCTCCTACGAGCAGTACTTC.

This clonotype was recorded many times. The chain couples TRBV24-1 to TRBJ1-5, with a possible D match to TRBD1 (5 bases). CDR1 and CDR2 from the germline V gene are KGHDR and SFDVKD. V lost 4 bases and J lost 3, with 6 bases in between. The CDR3 has 13 residues. CDR3 sequence (DNA): TGTGCCACCAGTGAAGGGACCAATCAGCCCCAGCATTTT. Protein product: CATSEGTNQPQHF.

The chain recombines TRBV24-1 with TRBJ1-5; D call uncertain. The V end was cut by 5 bases, the J end by 3 bases, with 7 bases between. There are 13 residues in the CDR3. In germline, CDR1 is KGHDR, CDR2 SFDVKD. Written as DNA, the CDR3 is TGTGCCACCAGTGGGAGCCCCAATCAGCCCCAGCATTTT. This encodes CATSGSPNQPQHF.

This clonotype has just a few counts. This sequence joins TRBV28 and TRBJ2-2; weak D call: TRBD2 (5 bases). Trimming removed 5 bases at V and 3 bases at J, with 7 bases between. The CDR3 covers 13 residues. CDR1 and CDR2 from the germline V gene are MDHEN and SYDVKM. CDR3 sequence reads: CASSRGDTGELFF. The CDR3 DNA is TGTGCCAGCAGTCGGGGAGACACCGGGGAGCTGTTTTTT.

This clonotype was seen more than once but under ten times. Sequence at one end of the junction differs from germline and may be a read error. The CDR3 reads CATSQGRGDTQYF. The CDR3 DNA follows: TGTGCCACCAGCCAAGGCCGGGGAGATACGCAGTATTTT. The V gene is TRBV3-1, the J gene TRBJ2-3, with TRBD2 as a possible D gene (5 bases). The CDR3 is 13 residues long. The germline V gene encodes CDR1 LGHDT and CDR2 YNNKEL (reference sequence).

This clonotype appeared many times. V is TRBV28 and J is TRBJ2-7, with 10 bases lining up with TRBD1. This CDR3 region has 13 residues. V was clipped by 6 bases and J by 3 bases; unmatched bases: 2. The V gene's germline CDR1 is MDHEN and CDR2 SYDVKM. The chain's CDR3 is CASRGTGVYEQYF. The CDR3 bases are TGTGCCAGCAGGGGGACAGGGGTCTACGAGCAGTACTTC.

The J gene is TRBJ1-1, the V gene TRBV12-3 or TRBV12-4; 8 bases line up with TRBD1. The length of the CDR3 is 14 residues. The V and J ends lost 5 bases and 4 bases, in that order; junction bases with no gene match: 6. CDR3 sequence: CASSPQQGGTEAFF. DNA of the CDR3: TGTGCCAGCAGTCCCCAACAGGGGGGCACTGAAGCTTTCTTT.

This clonotype was detected a few times. J is TRBJ1-2 and V is TRBV19; D is ambiguous. Germline loops: CDR1 LNHDA, CDR2 SQIVND (reference sequence). V was cut by 0 bases and J by 3 bases, with 8 bases left in between. This CDR3 is built from 14 residues. CDR3 sequence: CASSIDRTDYGYTF. In DNA form, the CDR3 reads TGTGCCAGTAGTATAGATCGGACCGACTATGGCTACACCTTC.

This clonotype was recorded a few times. Germline and junction disagree at one end, which may indicate a read error. The CDR3 DNA reads as TGCAGCGTTGAAGAGGACAGCGACCTTAATGGAAAACTGTTTTTT. Translated: CSVEEDSDLNGKLFF. The chain couples TRBV29-1 to TRBJ1-4; weak D call: TRBD1 (6 bases). The length of the CDR3 is 15 residues. The germline V gene encodes CDR1 SQVTM and CDR2 ANQGSEA.

This clonotype rates as medium-sized. The chain recombines TRBV7-2 with TRBJ1-5; D unresolved. This CDR3 has 14 amino acids. Germline values: CDR1 SGHTA, CDR2 FQGNSA. With 5 bases removed from V and 3 bases from J, the gap between germline ends came to 11 bases. The CDR3 DNA reads TGTGCCAGCAGCCCACGTTGGAACAATCAGCCCCAGCATTTT. Protein product: CASSPRWNNQPQHF.

This clonotype was counted ten times or more. The chain couples TRBV10-3 to TRBJ2-3, with 8 bases identical to TRBD2. J gave up 4 bases and V 0 bases, and 6 bases lay outside the gene matches. The CDR3 has 16 amino acids. Per the germline V gene, CDR1 is ENHRY and CDR2 is SYGVKD. In nucleotides, the CDR3 is TGTGCCATCAGTGAGTCAACCGGGGGGGCCGCAGATACGCAGTATTTT. Translation: CAISESTGGAADTQYF.

This clonotype appeared many times. The V and J genes are TRBV11-3 and TRBJ2-2, with TRBD2 identical over 7 bases. The CDR3 has 14 residues. Trimming at V came to 6 bases and at J to 4 bases, leaving 5 bases not matched to a gene. The V gene's germline CDR1 is SGHNT and CDR2 YENEEA. The CDR3 DNA is TGTGCCAGCAGATCTAGCGGAGCCACCGGGGAGCTGTTTTTT. Its protein is CASRSSGATGELFF. Complete variable domain (other parts from reference TRBV11-3 and TRBJ2-2): EAGVVQSPRYKIIEKKQPVAFWCNPISGHNTLYWYLQNLGQGPELLIRYENEEAVDDSQLPKDRFSAERLKGVDSTLKIQPAELGDSAVYLCASRSSGATGELFFGEGSRLTVL.

By frequency in the sample, this clonotype is medium-sized. The V call is TRBV4-1, the J call TRBJ2-1; 10 bases are a match to TRBD2. The CDR3 totals 15 residues. Trimming took 1 base from V and 6 from J; bases not matched to a gene: 3. Germline CDR1 MGHRA, CDR2 YSYEKL. CDR3 loop: CASSQGSGGGNEQFF. The CDR3 nucleotides are TGCGCCAGCAGCCAAGGCAGCGGGGGGGGCAATGAGCAGTTCTTC.

This clonotype was recorded at least ten times. The chain combines TRBV20-1 with TRBJ1-5; 9 positions agree with TRBD1. The germline V gene encodes CDR1 DFQATT and CDR2 SNEGSKA (reference sequence). The CDR3 extends over 12 amino acids. The ends lost 6 bases at V and 6 bases at J; junction bases unmatched: 3. In nucleotides, the CDR3 is TGCAGTGCGGGACAGGGACTTCAGCCCCAGCATTTT. Protein sequence: CSAGQGLQPQHF.